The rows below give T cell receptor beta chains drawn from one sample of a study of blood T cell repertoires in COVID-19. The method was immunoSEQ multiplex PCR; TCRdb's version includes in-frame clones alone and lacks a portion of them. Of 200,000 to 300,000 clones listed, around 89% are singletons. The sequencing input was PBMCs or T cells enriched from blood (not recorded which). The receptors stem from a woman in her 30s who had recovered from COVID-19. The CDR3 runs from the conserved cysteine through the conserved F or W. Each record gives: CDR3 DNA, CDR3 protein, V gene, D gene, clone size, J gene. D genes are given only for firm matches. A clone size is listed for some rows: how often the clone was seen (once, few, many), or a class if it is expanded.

CDR3 DNA: TGCAGCGTTGAACGTCGCGACTTCAACAATGAGCAGTTCTTC; CDR3 protein: CSVERRDFNNEQFF; V gene: TRBV29-1; D gene: -; clone size: -; J gene: TRBJ2-1
CDR3 DNA: TGTGCCAGCAGCCCCCCCCCAGCGGGAGGGGTTCGCACAGATACGCAGTATTTT; CDR3 protein: CASSPPPAGGVRTDTQYF; V gene: TRBV5-4; D gene: TRBD2; clone size: -; J gene: TRBJ2-3
CDR3 DNA: TGTGCCAGCAGTTCGACAGGTTACGAGCAGTACTTC; CDR3 protein: CASSSTGYEQYF; V gene: TRBV6-5; D gene: -; clone size: -; J gene: TRBJ2-7
CDR3 DNA: TGTGCCGTCCGAAACAACAGGGAAAAGAACACTGAAGCTTTCTTT; CDR3 protein: CAVRNNREKNTEAFF; V gene: TRBV10-3; D gene: -; clone size: -; J gene: TRBJ1-1
CDR3 DNA: TGTGCCAGCAGTGGATGGGGGGACTCCTACAATGAGCAGTTCTTC; CDR3 protein: CASSGWGDSYNEQFF; V gene: TRBV2; D gene: -; clone size: -; J gene: TRBJ2-1
CDR3 DNA: TGCAGTGCTAGACAGGATTCTGAAGCTTTCTTT; CDR3 protein: CSARQDSEAFF; V gene: TRBV20-1; D gene: -; clone size: -; J gene: TRBJ1-1
CDR3 DNA: TGTGCCAGTAGTACTAGCGGGCCGCCCTACGAGCAGTACTTC; CDR3 protein: CASSTSGPPYEQYF; V gene: TRBV19; D gene: TRBD2; clone size: -; J gene: TRBJ2-7
CDR3 DNA: TGTGCCAGCAGCTATCGACAGGGGAGAGGAGATACGCAGTATTTT; CDR3 protein: CASSYRQGRGDTQYF; V gene: TRBV7-9; D gene: TRBD1; clone size: once; J gene: TRBJ2-3
CDR3 DNA: TGCGCCAGCAGCCAAGATTCAGGGGGGACTGAAGCTTTCTTT; CDR3 protein: CASSQDSGGTEAFF; V gene: TRBV4-3; D gene: TRBD1; clone size: -; J gene: TRBJ1-1
CDR3 DNA: TGTGCCAGCAGTTACGGGACAGGGGTATACAATGAGCAGTTCTTC; CDR3 protein: CASSYGTGVYNEQFF; V gene: TRBV6-5; D gene: TRBD1; clone size: -; J gene: TRBJ2-1
CDR3 DNA: TGCGCCAGCAGCGGACTAGGGGGTGAGCAGTTCTTC; CDR3 protein: CASSGLGGEQFF; V gene: TRBV4-3; D gene: -; clone size: -; J gene: TRBJ2-1
CDR3 DNA: TGTGCCAGCAGCTTTCGACAGGGGCGAACCACAGATACGCAGTATTTT; CDR3 protein: CASSFRQGRTTDTQYF; V gene: TRBV7-2; D gene: TRBD1; clone size: -; J gene: TRBJ2-3
CDR3 DNA: TGTGCCAGCAGCGAGGGACAGGTCTATGGCTACACCTTC; CDR3 protein: CASSEGQVYGYTF; V gene: TRBV7-2; D gene: TRBD1; clone size: -; J gene: TRBJ1-2
CDR3 DNA: TGTGCCAGCAGCTTGGAAGCAGGAAAGTCCTACGAGCAGTACTTC; CDR3 protein: CASSLEAGKSYEQYF; V gene: TRBV5-5; D gene: -; clone size: many; J gene: TRBJ2-7
CDR3 DNA: TGTGCCAGTAGTTCCTCCGGGGGGGCAAGGCGAGATACGCAGTATTTT; CDR3 protein: CASSSSGGARRDTQYF; V gene: TRBV19; D gene: TRBD2; clone size: -; J gene: TRBJ2-3
CDR3 DNA: TGTGCCAGCAGTCCCTGGACTAGCGGGGGTGAGCAGTACTTC; CDR3 protein: CASSPWTSGGEQYF; V gene: TRBV28; D gene: TRBD2; clone size: -; J gene: TRBJ2-7
CDR3 DNA: TGTGCCAGCAGTATTCCCGAGGGCGTATCCTACAATGAGCAGTTCTTC; CDR3 protein: CASSIPEGVSYNEQFF; V gene: TRBV2; D gene: -; clone size: few; J gene: TRBJ2-1
CDR3 DNA: TGTGCCAGCAGCGGCGTCAGGACAGGGGTTATCCTGGATGAGCAGTTCTTC; CDR3 protein: CASSGVRTGVILDEQFF; V gene: TRBV5-6; D gene: TRBD1; clone size: -; J gene: TRBJ2-1
CDR3 DNA: TGTGCCAGAAGCCTCAGGGGTCTCGCCTCTGGGGCCAACGTCCTGACTTTC; CDR3 protein: CARSLRGLASGANVLTF; V gene: TRBV5-3; D gene: -; clone size: -; J gene: TRBJ2-6
CDR3 DNA: TGTGCCAGCCAGACAGGATCTAATGAAAAACTGTTTTTT; CDR3 protein: CASQTGSNEKLFF; V gene: TRBV28; D gene: -; clone size: -; J gene: TRBJ1-4
CDR3 DNA: TGCGCCAGCAGCTTCCCGGGGAACACTGAAGCTTTCTTT; CDR3 protein: CASSFPGNTEAFF; V gene: TRBV5-1; D gene: -; clone size: few; J gene: TRBJ1-1
CDR3 DNA: TGTGCCAGCAGCCGGGACAGGGGGTTTAACTATGGCTACACCTTC; CDR3 protein: CASSRDRGFNYGYTF; V gene: TRBV7-8; D gene: TRBD1; clone size: once; J gene: TRBJ1-2
CDR3 DNA: TGTGCCATCAGTGACCTACAGGGTCGGGCCCAGCATTTT; CDR3 protein: CAISDLQGRAQHF; V gene: TRBV10-3; D gene: -; clone size: -; J gene: TRBJ1-5
CDR3 DNA: TGTGCCAGCAGCTCAAGACTAGGTGGAGGAGGAACGCAGTATTTT; CDR3 protein: CASSSRLGGGGTQYF; V gene: TRBV7-2; D gene: -; clone size: -; J gene: TRBJ2-3
CDR3 DNA: TGTGCCAGCAGTTTAATCCCCGGGCTCGGGGGAGATACGCAGTATTTT; CDR3 protein: CASSLIPGLGGDTQYF; V gene: TRBV28; D gene: -; clone size: -; J gene: TRBJ2-3
CDR3 DNA: TGTGCCTGGAGTGTAGGGGCTGGCGAGCAGTACTTC; CDR3 protein: CAWSVGAGEQYF; V gene: TRBV30; D gene: -; clone size: -; J gene: TRBJ2-7
CDR3 DNA: TGTGCCAGCAGCCCGAGCTCAGATACGCAGTATTTT; CDR3 protein: CASSPSSDTQYF; V gene: TRBV11-3; D gene: -; clone size: -; J gene: TRBJ2-3
CDR3 DNA: TGTGCCAGCAGCTCCACAGCCTACACTGAAGCTTTCTTT; CDR3 protein: CASSSTAYTEAFF; V gene: TRBV28; D gene: -; clone size: -; J gene: TRBJ1-1
CDR3 DNA: TGTGCCAGCAGCTTAGCGCTTTGGACTAGCGGGAGCCTGGAGACCCAGTACTTC; CDR3 protein: CASSLALWTSGSLETQYF; V gene: TRBV7-9; D gene: TRBD2; clone size: -; J gene: TRBJ2-5
CDR3 DNA: TGTGCCAGCAGCCATCATACAGAGAACACTGAAGCTTTCTTT; CDR3 protein: CASSHHTENTEAFF; V gene: TRBV7-9; D gene: -; clone size: -; J gene: TRBJ1-1
CDR3 DNA: TGTGCCAGCAGCCCAGCGGGGGGCGCGGACTATGGCTACACCTTC; CDR3 protein: CASSPAGGADYGYTF; V gene: TRBV5-6; D gene: -; clone size: -; J gene: TRBJ1-2
CDR3 DNA: TGTGCCAGCTCACCGGTAGTACGAATTGGTATCTACAATGAGCAGTTCTTC; CDR3 protein: CASSPVVRIGIYNEQFF; V gene: TRBV18; D gene: -; clone size: -; J gene: TRBJ2-1
CDR3 DNA: TGTGCCAGCTCTTTAACAGGGCGTTCGGAGACCCAGTACTTC; CDR3 protein: CASSLTGRSETQYF; V gene: TRBV11-3; D gene: -; clone size: -; J gene: TRBJ2-5
CDR3 DNA: TGTGCCAGCAGTTACTGGGCTAGCGGAAAAGAGACCCAGTACTTC; CDR3 protein: CASSYWASGKETQYF; V gene: TRBV6-5; D gene: TRBD2; clone size: -; J gene: TRBJ2-5
CDR3 DNA: TGTGCCAGTAGTATAGTGAGTAACACCGGGGAGCTGTTTTTT; CDR3 protein: CASSIVSNTGELFF; V gene: TRBV19; D gene: -; clone size: -; J gene: TRBJ2-2
CDR3 DNA: TGTGCCAGTAGTACGACAGGGGACCAGCCCCAGCATTTT; CDR3 protein: CASSTTGDQPQHF; V gene: TRBV19; D gene: TRBD1; clone size: -; J gene: TRBJ1-5
CDR3 DNA: TGTGCCAGCAGCGCCCGCGGACTAGCCTACAATGAGCAGTTCTTC; CDR3 protein: CASSARGLAYNEQFF; V gene: TRBV7-2; D gene: TRBD2; clone size: -; J gene: TRBJ2-1
CDR3 DNA: TGTGCCAGCAGTGAGATAGATTCGACAGGGGACACTGAAGCTTTCTTT; CDR3 protein: CASSEIDSTGDTEAFF; V gene: TRBV6-1; D gene: TRBD1; clone size: -; J gene: TRBJ1-1
CDR3 DNA: TGTGCCAGCCGGTGGAACACTGAAGCTTTCTTT; CDR3 protein: CASRWNTEAFF; V gene: TRBV28; D gene: -; clone size: -; J gene: TRBJ1-1
CDR3 DNA: TGCAGTGCTAGTGATGGCTGGACGGGAGCGAACACTGAAGCTTTCTTT; CDR3 protein: CSASDGWTGANTEAFF; V gene: TRBV20-1; D gene: -; clone size: -; J gene: TRBJ1-1
CDR3 DNA: TGTGCCAGTAGTATCGATTTAGGAGCCCATAATTCACCCCTCCACTTT; CDR3 protein: CASSIDLGAHNSPLHF; V gene: TRBV19; D gene: -; clone size: -; J gene: TRBJ1-6
CDR3 DNA: TGTGCCAGCAGCCAAGCCAGGGCCGGGAGAGAGACCCAGTACTTC; CDR3 protein: CASSQARAGRETQYF; V gene: TRBV14; D gene: -; clone size: -; J gene: TRBJ2-5
CDR3 DNA: TGTGCCAGCAGCCCAGGGACATCCCGAGGTGCCACCGGGGAGCTGTTTTTT; CDR3 protein: CASSPGTSRGATGELFF; V gene: TRBV5-4; D gene: -; clone size: -; J gene: TRBJ2-2
CDR3 DNA: TGCAGTGCTGTAGACAGGGAAAGCTACACCTTC; CDR3 protein: CSAVDRESYTF; V gene: TRBV20-1; D gene: TRBD1; clone size: -; J gene: TRBJ1-2
CDR3 DNA: TGTGCCATCAGTGAAGGAAGGGAGAATGGGGGCTACACCTTC; CDR3 protein: CAISEGRENGGYTF; V gene: TRBV10-3; D gene: -; clone size: -; J gene: TRBJ1-2
CDR3 DNA: TGTGCCAGCAGTCCGACTAGCGGGAGGACCAATACGCAGTATTTT; CDR3 protein: CASSPTSGRTNTQYF; V gene: TRBV28; D gene: TRBD2; clone size: -; J gene: TRBJ2-3
CDR3 DNA: TGTGCCAGCAGCCTACAACAGGGGGTCTATGGCTACACCTTC; CDR3 protein: CASSLQQGVYGYTF; V gene: TRBV3-1/TRBV3-2; D gene: TRBD1; clone size: -; J gene: TRBJ1-2
CDR3 DNA: TGTGCCAGCAGTGGTAGTAGCTGGGAGACCCAGTACTTC; CDR3 protein: CASSGSSWETQYF; V gene: TRBV2; D gene: -; clone size: few; J gene: TRBJ2-5
CDR3 DNA: TGCGCCAGCGACCCTAGCGGGAGTCGCACAGATACGCAGTATTTT; CDR3 protein: CASDPSGSRTDTQYF; V gene: TRBV5-1; D gene: TRBD2; clone size: -; J gene: TRBJ2-3
CDR3 DNA: TGTGCCTGGAAAAAGGGGGCCTCTGGAAACACCATATATTTT; CDR3 protein: CAWKKGASGNTIYF; V gene: TRBV30; D gene: TRBD1; clone size: -; J gene: TRBJ1-3
CDR3 DNA: TGTGCCACCAGCAGAGTTCAGAACGTTAACTATGGCTACACCTTC; CDR3 protein: CATSRVQNVNYGYTF; V gene: TRBV15; D gene: -; clone size: -; J gene: TRBJ1-2
CDR3 DNA: TGTGCCAGCAGCCCCGATGGGCTTATTCAGTACTTC; CDR3 protein: CASSPDGLIQYF; V gene: TRBV7-3; D gene: -; clone size: -; J gene: TRBJ2-7
CDR3 DNA: TGTGCCAGCAGCTTAGGGGGCCGAGAGCAGTTCTTC; CDR3 protein: CASSLGGREQFF; V gene: TRBV11-2; D gene: -; clone size: -; J gene: TRBJ2-1
CDR3 DNA: TGTGCCAGCAGTTTTCGCAGGGTGGACAAAAACATTCAGTACTTC; CDR3 protein: CASSFRRVDKNIQYF; V gene: TRBV28; D gene: -; clone size: -; J gene: TRBJ2-4
CDR3 DNA: TGTGCCAGCAGTTTATTGACAGGCCGTCAGCCCCAGCATTTT; CDR3 protein: CASSLLTGRQPQHF; V gene: TRBV28; D gene: -; clone size: -; J gene: TRBJ1-5
CDR3 DNA: TGTGCCAGCAGCTCCACAGGGTATGGAACAGATACGCAGTATTTT; CDR3 protein: CASSSTGYGTDTQYF; V gene: TRBV7-3; D gene: -; clone size: -; J gene: TRBJ2-3
CDR3 DNA: TGTGCCAGCAGCGTAGGCGTGGACAGGCTCTCTGGAAACACCATATATTTT; CDR3 protein: CASSVGVDRLSGNTIYF; V gene: TRBV9; D gene: TRBD1; clone size: few; J gene: TRBJ1-3
CDR3 DNA: TGTGCCATTAGCAGAGGAGCAGGGGCCAACGTCCTGACTTTC; CDR3 protein: CAISRGAGANVLTF; V gene: TRBV10-3; D gene: -; clone size: -; J gene: TRBJ2-6
CDR3 DNA: TGTGCCAGCTCACCACCGGTTATGGGAGATCAGCCCCAGCATTTT; CDR3 protein: CASSPPVMGDQPQHF; V gene: TRBV18; D gene: -; clone size: -; J gene: TRBJ1-5